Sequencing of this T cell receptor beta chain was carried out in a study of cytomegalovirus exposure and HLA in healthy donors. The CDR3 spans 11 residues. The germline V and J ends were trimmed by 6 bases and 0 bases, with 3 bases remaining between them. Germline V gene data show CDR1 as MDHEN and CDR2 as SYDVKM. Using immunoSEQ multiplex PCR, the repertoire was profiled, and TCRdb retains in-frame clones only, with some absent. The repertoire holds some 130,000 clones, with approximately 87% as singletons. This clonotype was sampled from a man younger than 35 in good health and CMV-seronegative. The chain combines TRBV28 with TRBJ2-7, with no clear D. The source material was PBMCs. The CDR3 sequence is CASRSSYEQYF. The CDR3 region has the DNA TGTGCCAGCAGGAGCTCCTACGAGCAGTACTTC.